The clone carrying this T cell receptor (delta chain) was observed a few times. The protein held in TCRdb is that of a much larger clone and does not match this DNA's translation at residue 14, likely because of a read error; the protein shown is translated from the DNA. The sample belongs to a study of γδ T cells in repeated Plasmodium falciparum infection. TCRdb repeated clone calling on the multiplex PCR reads with CATT. The sample includes around 86,000 delta-chain clones, around 1.4% seen only once; the top ten take more than 7%. The CDR3 is made up of 22 amino acids. Germline CDR1 is TVYSNPD and CDR2 is GDNSRS (reference sequence). V was pared by 2 bases and J by 0 bases, with 29 bases of the junction left unmatched. Bulk repertoires came from Vgamma9/Vdelta2+ or Vdelta2-negative gammadelta T cells flow-sorted from PBMC.

Sequenced material: gamma-delta T cells from blood. The chain combines TRDV3 with TRDJ1, with 8 bases that match TRDD3. Here the J gene came from matching the DNA to germline, since TCRdb omits it. The sequence was collected from a pool of human donors (malaria-infected and uninfected, not separated). The CDR3 nucleotides read TGTGCCTTTTATCCGGTCCCCTCACTAAAAAGGGGATACCCCAGCTACACCGATAAACTCATCTTT. This encodes CAFYPVPSLKRGYPSYTDKLIF.